The TCR beta chain described here comes from a study of OX40 agonist ivuxolimab in advanced cancers. Study-wide context: Previous treatment with anti-PD-1, anti-PD-L1 or anti-CTLA-4 therapy was allowed; more than 35% had received some. There were three patients with partial responses, one having hepatocellular carcinoma and two cutaneous melanoma. Study findings and constraints: Some patients without response likewise showed low normalized clonal expansion. The mean number of expanded clones was higher in CD8+ T cells than in CD4+.

Data came from immunoSEQ multiplex PCR; TCRdb stores just in-frame clones and leaves some out. The sample lists about 31,000 clones; over 75% were seen once. With V trimmed by 5 bases and J by 6 bases, 10 bases remained unmatched. The CDR3 has 15 residues. Germline CDR1 is MDHEN and CDR2 is SYDVKM. A note on this clone: Its antigen is undetermined.

This receptor was taken from an adult with an advanced solid tumor such as melanoma, head and neck, liver or kidney cancer. The chain links TRBV28 to TRBJ1-2; TRBD1 aligns across 9 bases. The sample was CD4+ or CD8+ T cells sorted from blood, taken in a trial of the OX40 agonist ivuxolimab. CDR3 coding DNA: TGTGCCAGCAGTGCAATGGACAGGGGAAACCATGGCTACACCTTC. It yields the protein CASSAMDRGNHGYTF.